The present T cell receptor beta chain was sequenced within a study of T-cell memory formation after mild COVID-19. This CDR3 contains 14 residues. Germline CDR1 and CDR2: SGHVS and FQNEAQ. Deletions cut 5 bases from V and 1 base from J, with 11 bases between. One entry per CDR3 protein, called by TCRdb with MiXCR from the 5' RACE reads. The sample yields around 510,000 distinct CDR3 sequences, less than 25% seen once. This clonotype showed up just a few times. The sample comprised PBMCs or a T cell subset sorted from them (not recorded which). This chain connects TRBV7-8 to TRBJ1-1, with D possibly being TRBD1 (6 bases). This receptor was taken from an adult woman who had mild COVID-19 (a few samples of this study predate the infection). Cell type and time point are not known. In DNA, the CDR3 is TGTGCCAGCAGCCGGACAGAATCGAACACTGAAGCTTTCTTT. The encoded protein is CASSRTESNTEAFF.